The 12 T cell receptor beta chains reported below all come from one sample, sequenced in a study of cytomegalovirus exposure and HLA in healthy donors. Both 60 Vbeta primers and 13 Jbeta primers went into the PCR. TCRdb's table, derived via immunoSEQ multiplex PCR, lists solely in-frame clones and lacks some. The data show 65,000 or so clones, around 62% seen once. The sequencing input was PBMCs. Every receptor here comes from a man in his thirties or forties in good health and CMV-seronegative.

This clone turned up a few times. This chain connects TRBV7-8 to TRBJ1-5; 7 bases are a match to TRBD1. There are 15 residues in the CDR3. Germline trimming cut 3 bases from V and 2 bases from J; bases unmatched to any gene: 4. The V gene's germline CDR1 is SGHVS and CDR2 FQNEAQ. The CDR3, as DNA: TGTGCCAGCAGCTTGTTCGGACAGGGCAATCAGCCCCAGCATTTT. Amino acid sequence: CASSLFGQGNQPQHF.

The chain employs TRBV30 and TRBJ1-2; D uncertain. V was shortened by 3 bases and J by 4 bases, with 9 bases between the two germline ends. The germline gives CDR1 GTSNPN, CDR2 SVGIG (reference sequence). The CDR3 is made up of 12 amino acids. CDR3 residues: CAWRLGPYGYTF. CDR3 coding DNA: TGTGCCTGGAGACTTGGGCCCTATGGCTACACCTTC. Drawing the rest from reference TRBV30 and TRBJ1-2, the complete variable domain is SQTIHQWPATLVQPVGSPLSLECTVEGTSNPNLYWYRQAAGRGLQLLFYSVGIGQISSEVPQNLSASRPQDRQFILSSKKLLLSDSGFYLCAWRLGPYGYTFGSGTRLTVV.

This clone was seen only once. The rearrangement uses TRBV6-5 and TRBJ1-2, with D possibly being TRBD1 (5 bases). Per the germline V gene, CDR1 is MNHEY and CDR2 is SVGAGI. V lost 2 bases and J lost 8, with 15 bases in between. The CDR3 is 14 amino acids. This CDR3 reads CASSYIQGYIGYTF. CDR3 nucleotide sequence: TGTGCCAGCAGTTACATCCAGGGCTACATCGGCTACACCTTC.

This clone was detected once. The chain links TRBV7-2 to TRBJ1-5; D unclear. From germline, CDR1 is SGHTA and CDR2 FQGNSA. This CDR3 spans 16 amino acids. V gave up 0 bases and J gave up 7 bases, with 16 bases separating them. CDR3 sequence: CASSLAGEVAGQPQHF. Written as DNA, the CDR3 is TGTGCCAGCAGCTTAGCGGGCGAGGTCGCGGGGCAGCCCCAGCATTTT.

This clone has a handful of counts. The rearrangement joins TRBV5-1 to TRBJ2-1; D may be TRBD2 (6 bases). This CDR3 is 14 amino acids long. Looked up from germline, CDR1 is SGHRS and CDR2 is YFSETQ. V shed 0 bases and J shed 10 bases, with 14 bases lying between them. CDR3: CASSLVAATGEQFF. In nucleotides, the CDR3 is TGCGCCAGCAGCTTGGTAGCGGCAACCGGGGAGCAGTTCTTC.

This clone was seen more than once but under ten times. The gene calls are TRBV5-1 and TRBJ2-1; the D gene is possibly TRBD2 (6 bases). The germline V gene has CDR1 SGHRS and CDR2 YFSETQ. This CDR3 is 16 amino acids long. Trimming pared 2 bases from V and 3 bases from J, leaving 15 bases between. The DNA for the CDR3 is TGCGCCAGCAGCTTTGGAGGCGGGGAGCGCTACAATGAGCAGTTCTTC. Its translation is CASSFGGGERYNEQFF. Full variable domain (outside the CDR3, taken from reference TRBV5-1 and TRBJ2-1): KAGVTQTPRYLIKTRGQQVTLSCSPISGHRSVSWYQQTPGQGLQFLFEYFSETQRNKGNFPGRFSGRQFSNSRSEMNVSTLELGDSALYLCASSFGGGERYNEQFFGPGTRLTVL.

V gene TRBV2 combines with J gene TRBJ2-5, with 9 bases fitting TRBD1. With V trimmed by 6 bases and J by 5 bases, 10 bases remained unmatched. CDR3 length: 15 residues. Per the germline V gene, CDR1 is SNHLY and CDR2 is FYNNEI. The CDR3 nucleotides are TGTGCCAGCAGAGGACCGGCGGACAGGGGTGAGACCCAGTACTTC. Residues: CASRGPADRGETQYF.

The sample holds one count of this clone. The chain couples TRBV7-7 to TRBJ2-5, with 9 bases fitting TRBD2. Germline values: CDR1 SSHAT, CDR2 FNYEAQ (reference sequence). V trimming: 1 base; J trimming: 2 bases; junction bases outside the gene matches: 8. The CDR3 is made up of 17 amino acids. Here the CDR3 DNA reads TGTGCCAGCAGCTTAGGTGGCGGGGGGGCCAGGCAAGAGACCCAGTACTTC. As protein: CASSLGGGGARQETQYF.

V usage is TRBV6-1 and J usage is TRBJ2-7; D is possibly TRBD2 (5 bases). Germline CDR1 is MNHNS and CDR2 is SASEGT. The CDR3 totals 14 residues. Trimming left V 4 bases short and J 2 bases short, with 12 bases between. For the CDR3, the DNA is TGTGCCAGCAGTGCCTCTCACGGGGCCTACGAGCAGTACTTC. Protein: CASSASHGAYEQYF.

This chain joins TRBV29-1 and TRBJ1-3; D gene ambiguous. The ends were cut back, 4 bases at V and 4 bases at J, with 11 bases in the middle. The germline CDR1 and CDR2 sequences are SQVTM and ANQGSEA. The CDR3 runs 13 residues. This chain's CDR3 is CSVGEGPGNTIYF. As DNA, the CDR3 is TGCAGCGTTGGGGAGGGCCCGGGAAACACCATATATTTT.

The V and J genes are TRBV7-9 and TRBJ2-2; no definite D call. Between the trimmed V and J ends, which lost 0 bases and 7 bases, there was a span of 9 bases. Germline lookup yields CDR1 SEHNR and CDR2 FQNEAQ (reference sequence). The CDR3 totals 14 residues. CDR3 coding DNA: TGTGCCAGCAGCTTAGCCAGGAAGGACGGGGAGCTGTTTTTT. Translated, it gives CASSLARKDGELFF. Based on the CDR3 plus reference TRBV7-9 and TRBJ2-2, the full variable domain is DTGVSQNPRHKITKRGQNVTFRCDPISEHNRLYWYRQTLGQGPEFLTYFQNEAQLEKSRLLSDRFSAERPKGSFSTLEIQRTEQGDSAMYLCASSLARKDGELFFGEGSRLTVL.

The CDR3 region is CASTLSGGSGANVLTF. The CDR3 DNA reads as TGTGCCAGCACTTTATCGGGAGGCTCTGGGGCCAACGTCCTGACTTTC. The chain employs TRBV4-2 and TRBJ2-6; 7 bases agree with TRBD2. This CDR3 has 16 amino acids. In germline, CDR1 is LGHNA, CDR2 YNFKEQ. J lost 0 bases, V lost 7 bases, and 6 bases had no gene match.